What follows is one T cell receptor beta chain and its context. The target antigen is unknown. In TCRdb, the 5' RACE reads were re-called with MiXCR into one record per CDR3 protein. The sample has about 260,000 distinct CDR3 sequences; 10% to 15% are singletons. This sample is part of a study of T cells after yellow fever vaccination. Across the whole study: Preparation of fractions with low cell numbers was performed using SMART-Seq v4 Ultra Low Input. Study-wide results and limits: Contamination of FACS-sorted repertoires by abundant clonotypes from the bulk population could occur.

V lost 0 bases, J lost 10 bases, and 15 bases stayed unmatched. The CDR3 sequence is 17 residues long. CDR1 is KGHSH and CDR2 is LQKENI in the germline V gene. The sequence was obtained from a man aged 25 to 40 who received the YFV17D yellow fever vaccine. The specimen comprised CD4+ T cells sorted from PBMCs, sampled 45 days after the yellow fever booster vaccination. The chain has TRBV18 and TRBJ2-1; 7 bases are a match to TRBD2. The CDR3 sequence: CASSPPTGLRGVGEQFF. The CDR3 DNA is TGTGCCAGCTCACCACCGACGGGACTCCGGGGGGTTGGGGAGCAGTTCTTC.